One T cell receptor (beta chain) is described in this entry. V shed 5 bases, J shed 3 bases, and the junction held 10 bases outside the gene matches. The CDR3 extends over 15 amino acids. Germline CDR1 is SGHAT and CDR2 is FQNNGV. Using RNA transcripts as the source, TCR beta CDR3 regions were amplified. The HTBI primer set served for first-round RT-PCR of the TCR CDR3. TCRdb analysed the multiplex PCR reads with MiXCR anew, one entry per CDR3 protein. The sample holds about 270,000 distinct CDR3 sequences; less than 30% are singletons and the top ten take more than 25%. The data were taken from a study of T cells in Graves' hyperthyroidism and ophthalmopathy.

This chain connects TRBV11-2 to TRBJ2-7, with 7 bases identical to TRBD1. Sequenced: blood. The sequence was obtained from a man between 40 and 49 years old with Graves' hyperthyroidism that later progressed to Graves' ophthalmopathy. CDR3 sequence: CASSLSRDRVYEQYF. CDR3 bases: TGTGCCAGCAGCCTAAGCCGGGACAGAGTCTACGAGCAGTACTTC.